This TCR beta chain emerged from a study of blood T cell repertoires in COVID-19. The wider study: The United States, Italy and Spain supplied acute and convalescent COVID-19 samples. Nucleic acid was either cDNA or gDNA, and it came from T cells, B-cell-depleted T cells, or PBMCs.

Original handling: From reference gene primer amplification, estimates of nucleated cell counts were derived. Assay used: immunoSEQ multiplex PCR; TCRdb lists only in-frame clones, some missing. D and trimming were read from the DNA, whereas the V and J calls and clone size are those reported in that table. The sample has approximately 24,000 clones, approximately 89% seen once. The CDR3 is 14 amino acids. V gave up 3 bases and J gave up 7 bases, with 15 bases separating them. CDR1 MNHEY and CDR2 SMNVEV come from the germline V gene (reference sequence). This receptor was obtained from a human donor in a cohort sampled during active COVID-19. This rearrangement joins TRBV27 to TRBJ1-2; TRBD1 is a possible D gene (5 bases). The sample consisted of peripheral blood. The DNA for the CDR3 is TGTGCCAGCAGTTTTGGGCATCTGGGGGGTGGCTACACCTTC. This codes for CASSFGHLGGGYTF.